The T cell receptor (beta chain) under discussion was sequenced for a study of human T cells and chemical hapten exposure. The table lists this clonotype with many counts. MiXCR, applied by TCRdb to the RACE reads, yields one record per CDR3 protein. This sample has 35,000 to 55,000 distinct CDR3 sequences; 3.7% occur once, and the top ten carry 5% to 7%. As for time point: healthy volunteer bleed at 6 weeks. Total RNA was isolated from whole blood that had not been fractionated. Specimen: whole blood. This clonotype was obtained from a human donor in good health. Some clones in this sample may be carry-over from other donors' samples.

The CDR3 here is CASSREEGGYTF. CDR3 nucleotide sequence: TGTGCCAGCTCAAGGGAAGAGGGAGGCTACACCTTC. The chain is built from TRBV18 and TRBJ1-2; D is ambiguous. Germline CDR1 KGHSH, CDR2 LQKENI. V dropped 5 bases and J dropped 8 bases, with 12 bases sitting between them. The CDR3 length is 12 residues.